This T cell receptor (beta chain) was profiled in a study of T cells in Graves' hyperthyroidism and ophthalmopathy. Authors of the study amplified TCR beta CDR3 regions from RNA transcripts. HTBI primers were the set used in a first-round RT-PCR of the TCR CDR3. TCRdb redid the calling of the multiplex PCR reads with MiXCR, one entry per CDR3 protein. The sample shows fewer than 350,000 distinct CDR3 sequences, roughly 14% of them seen only once. Overall study results and limits: Blood samples included most of the expanded thyroid clonotypes exceeding 0.001.

This CDR3 comprises 13 residues. CDR1 is MNHNS, CDR2 SASEGT, per germline. The V end was cut by 5 bases, the J end by 3 bases, with 10 bases between. In its sample, this clonotype was seen many times. Its antigen is not identified. The TCR originated in a woman aged 30 to 39 with Graves' hyperthyroidism that later progressed to Graves' ophthalmopathy. The V and J genes are TRBV6-1 and TRBJ1-1, with a possible D match to TRBD1 (5 bases). Sequenced sample: blood. The CDR3 DNA sequence: TGTGCCAGCAGTTACGGGGGAGACACTGAAGCTTTCTTT. Amino acids: CASSYGGDTEAFF.